This T cell receptor beta chain came from a study of T cells after yellow fever vaccination. By 5'RACE template switching, TCR cDNA was produced, with a universal primer site and UMIs added in the process. TCRdb re-called the 5' RACE reads with MiXCR, one entry per CDR3 protein. The table shows about 630,000 distinct CDR3 sequences, with over 9% occurring only once. Between the trimmed V and J ends, which lost 5 bases and 8 bases, there was a span of 15 bases. CDR1 is SGHTA, CDR2 FQGNSA, per germline. The CDR3 has 13 amino acids. This clonotype was recorded a few times. The starting material was PBMCs, obtained on the day of the yellow fever booster vaccination. This rearrangement joins TRBV7-2 to TRBJ1-2, with D unresolved. The receptor's source is a man aged 30 to 45 who received the YFV17D yellow fever vaccine. CDR3 region: CASSLYGASGYTF. The CDR3 DNA reads as TGTGCCAGCAGCCTGTACGGTGCGTCGGGCTACACCTTC.